The next 5 T cell receptor beta chains were all read from a single sample in a study of T cells in Graves' hyperthyroidism and ophthalmopathy (dated by TCRdb to the late 2010s). Libraries were prepared through multiplex PCR. TCRdb shows the sequencer as Illumina HiSeq 2000. The TCR beta CDR3 regions were amplified from the RNA transcripts. A first-round RT-PCR of the TCR CDR3 used the HTBI primer set with the Qiagen OneStep RT-PCR kit. TCRdb trimmed public reads at Q25 via fastp, called clones via MiXCR and kept in-frame beta chains. Each entry merges the rows of one CDR3 protein and shows their most common DNA and genes. A total of fewer than 750,000 distinct CDR3 sequences appear in this sample, about 14% of them only once. About 12% of the sample is in the top ten clones. The sequenced material came from blood. These receptors were collected from a woman between 50 and 59 years old with Graves' ophthalmopathy.

Concerning this clonotype itself: This could be a read error, since a much larger clone is one nucleotide away. The chain carries TRBV7-9 and TRBJ2-7; 8 bases are a match to TRBD2. Germline V gene lookup returns CDR1 SEHNR and CDR2 FQNEAQ (reference sequence). CDR3 length: 14 amino acids. Here the CDR3 reads CVSSPPGLVDEQYF. The DNA of the CDR3 is TGTGTCAGCAGCCCCCCGGGACTAGTGGACGAGCAGTACTTC.

This clonotype has more than one count but fewer than ten. This chain connects TRBV4-2 to TRBJ2-1, with D perhaps given as TRBD1 or TRBD2 (5 bases each). The germline V gene encodes CDR1 LGHNA and CDR2 YNFKEQ. The V gene lost 1 base and the J gene lost 6 bases, with 16 bases spanning the gap. This CDR3 has 16 residues. CDR3 DNA: TGTGCCAGCAGCCAAGGGGGCAGTGCTAGCTTCAATGAGCAGTTCTTC. The encoded protein is CASSQGGSASFNEQFF.

The genes are TRBV12-3 or TRBV12-4 and TRBJ2-1; TRBD2 matches 11 bases. This CDR3 comprises 20 residues. V trimming: 6 bases; J trimming: 0 bases; junction bases outside the gene matches: 16. DNA of the CDR3: TGTGCCAGCAGCCTTGCGGCGACTAGCGGGGCGGAGAGCTCCTACAATGAGCAGTTCTTC. Encoded protein: CASSLAATSGAESSYNEQFF.

This clonotype has more than one count but fewer than ten. This chain links TRBV12-5 with TRBJ2-2, with D tentatively TRBD1 (6 bases). V was shortened by 4 bases and J by 13 bases, with 13 bases between the two germline ends. The CDR3 covers 12 residues. The germline CDR1 and CDR2 sequences are LGHNT and FRNRAP. CDR3 loop: CASGSDPRGLFF. In nucleotides, the CDR3 is TGTGCTAGTGGTTCCGACCCCAGGGGGCTGTTTTTT.

V and J are TRBV19 and TRBJ1-1; D may be TRBD1 (6 bases). There are 15 residues in the CDR3. Trimming took off 5 bases at V and 4 bases at J, with 17 bases between the two ends. Germline V lookup: CDR1 LNHDA, CDR2 SQIVND (reference sequence). This chain's CDR3 is CASSAGRGMSTEAFF. The CDR3 bases are TGTGCCAGTAGTGCCGGCAGGGGCATGAGCACTGAAGCTTTCTTT.